This T cell receptor beta chain was documented in a study of STAT5B mutations in CD4+ large granular lymphocyte leukemia. Study results and caveats: No patients shared main leukemic clonotypes, though 25% to 30% appeared at low frequency elsewhere.

With regard to this clone: Its antigen is as yet unknown.

The protocol was immunoSEQ multiplex PCR, while the TCRdb copy is restricted to in-frame clones and leaves out a portion. The sample contains roughly 24,000 clones, approximately 75% of which appear only once. The clonotype comes from a human donor in good health. The source material was CD4+ T cells from blood buffy coats.

The CDR3 bases are TGTGCCAGCTCACCACGGACGGAAAACATTCAGTACTTC. It translates to CASSPRTENIQYF. The chain uses TRBV18 and TRBJ2-4, with D hard to call. Germline V gene sequence: CDR1 KGHSH, CDR2 LQKENI. V was pared by 1 base and J by 5 bases, with 6 bases between. This CDR3 is built from 13 residues.